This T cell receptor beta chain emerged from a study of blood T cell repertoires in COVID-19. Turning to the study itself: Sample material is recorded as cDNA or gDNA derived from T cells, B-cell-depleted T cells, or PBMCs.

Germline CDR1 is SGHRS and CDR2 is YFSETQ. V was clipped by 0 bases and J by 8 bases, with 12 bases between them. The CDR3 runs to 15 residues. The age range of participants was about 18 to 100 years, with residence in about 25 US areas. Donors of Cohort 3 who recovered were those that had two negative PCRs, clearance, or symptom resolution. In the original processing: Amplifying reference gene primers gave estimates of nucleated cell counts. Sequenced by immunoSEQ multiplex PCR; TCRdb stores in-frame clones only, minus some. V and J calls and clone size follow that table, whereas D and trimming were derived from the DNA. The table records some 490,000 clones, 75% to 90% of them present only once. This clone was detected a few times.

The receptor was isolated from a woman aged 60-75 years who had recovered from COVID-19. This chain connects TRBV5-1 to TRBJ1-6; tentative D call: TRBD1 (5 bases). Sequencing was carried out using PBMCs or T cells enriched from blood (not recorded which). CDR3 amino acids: CASSLDGGDHSPLHF. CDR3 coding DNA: TGCGCCAGCAGCTTGGATGGGGGGGACCATTCACCCCTCCACTTT.